The subject of this entry is one T cell receptor beta chain. This record comes from a study of blood T cell repertoires in COVID-19. The overall study: Samples taken during acute and convalescent COVID-19 were collected in the United States, Italy and Spain. The analysed material was cDNA or gDNA that came from T cells, B-cell-depleted T cells, or PBMCs.

Seattle patient enrollment occurred during active infection, with longitudinal follow-up thereafter. The germline V gene has CDR1 SGHRS and CDR2 YFSETQ. This CDR3 region has 14 residues. The V end lost 0 bases, the J end lost 4 bases, and 10 bases lay between the germline ends. How the authors handled the data: Amplification with reference gene primers provided the estimates of nucleated cell counts. The data were produced by immunoSEQ multiplex PCR, yet TCRdb's version contains in-frame clones alone and is incomplete. The V and J calls and clone size were taken over from that table, and D and trimming were inferred from the DNA. The sample has tens of thousands of clones, around 90% seen once.

The sample comprised peripheral blood. The chain carries TRBV5-1 and TRBJ1-2; no clear D gene. The receptor was derived from a man aged 55 to 70 with COVID-19, enrolled during active disease. The chain's CDR3 is CASSLEQRSYGYTF. The DNA for the CDR3 is TGCGCCAGCAGCTTGGAACAGAGATCCTATGGCTACACCTTC.